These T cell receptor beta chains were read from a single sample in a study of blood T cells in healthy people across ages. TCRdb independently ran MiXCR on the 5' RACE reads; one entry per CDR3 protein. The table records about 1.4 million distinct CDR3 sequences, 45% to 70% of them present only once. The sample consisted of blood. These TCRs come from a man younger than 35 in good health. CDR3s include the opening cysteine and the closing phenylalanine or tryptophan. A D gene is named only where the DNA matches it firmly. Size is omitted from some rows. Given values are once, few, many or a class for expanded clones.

cdr3_nt: TGTGCCAGTACGCCCGGGTCTTCTAACTATGGCTACACCTTC; cdr3_aa: CASTPGSSNYGYTF; d_call: .; clone_size: .; v_call: TRBV19; j_call: TRBJ1-2
cdr3_nt: TGCGCCAGCAGCCAAGAAGGTCCGGGCTACACCGGGGAGCTGTTTTTT; cdr3_aa: CASSQEGPGYTGELFF; d_call: .; clone_size: .; v_call: TRBV4-1; j_call: TRBJ2-2
cdr3_nt: TGCGCCAGCAGCCAAGACGCGACTCGGCAGAGCACACTCTATGGCTACACCTTC; cdr3_aa: CASSQDATRQSTLYGYTF; d_call: .; clone_size: few; v_call: TRBV4-3; j_call: TRBJ1-2
cdr3_nt: TGTGCCACCAGCAGAGTTAGCACAGGGGGCCATCAGCCCCAGCATTTT; cdr3_aa: CATSRVSTGGHQPQHF; d_call: TRBD1; clone_size: .; v_call: TRBV15; j_call: TRBJ1-5
cdr3_nt: TGCAGTGCACCGGGACAGATGAACACTGAAGCTTTCTTT; cdr3_aa: CSAPGQMNTEAFF; d_call: TRBD1; clone_size: few; v_call: TRBV20-1; j_call: TRBJ1-1
cdr3_nt: TGCAGCGTTGAAGAAGGGACAAACACAAAAAACATTCAGTACTTC; cdr3_aa: CSVEEGTNTKNIQYF; d_call: .; clone_size: .; v_call: TRBV29-1; j_call: TRBJ2-4
cdr3_nt: TGTGCCAGCAGCTCCTTCGGGACAGGGATCCAAGAGACCCAGTACTTC; cdr3_aa: CASSSFGTGIQETQYF; d_call: TRBD1; clone_size: .; v_call: TRBV7-9; j_call: TRBJ2-5
cdr3_nt: TGCAGTGCCGCGAGCGGGCGGACAACCAGCTCCTACGAGCAGTACTTC; cdr3_aa: CSAASGRTTSSYEQYF; d_call: .; clone_size: .; v_call: TRBV20-1; j_call: TRBJ2-7
cdr3_nt: TGTGCCAGCTTAGATACCTCCTACGAGCAGTACTTC; cdr3_aa: CASLDTSYEQYF; d_call: .; clone_size: .; v_call: TRBV6-1; j_call: TRBJ2-7
cdr3_nt: TGCAGTGCTGTGGCGGACTACAATGAGCAGTTCTTC; cdr3_aa: CSAVADYNEQFF; d_call: .; clone_size: .; v_call: TRBV20-1; j_call: TRBJ2-1
cdr3_nt: TGCGCCAGCAGCCAAGAGTCCCAGGAGACACTTACTAACTATGGCTACACCTTC; cdr3_aa: CASSQESQETLTNYGYTF; d_call: .; clone_size: few; v_call: TRBV4-3; j_call: TRBJ1-2
cdr3_nt: TGTGCCAGCAGCCGAGGGGACAGGCTTCTTTACTACGAGCAGTTCTTC; cdr3_aa: CASSRGDRLLYYEQFF; d_call: TRBD1; clone_size: .; v_call: TRBV7-9; j_call: TRBJ2-1
cdr3_nt: TGTGCCAGCAGCTTGAAACTAGCGGGGCACAATGAGCAGTTCTTC; cdr3_aa: CASSLKLAGHNEQFF; d_call: TRBD2; clone_size: .; v_call: TRBV7-2; j_call: TRBJ2-1
cdr3_nt: TGTGCCAGCAGCTTAAGGAATGGGGGCGGACAACTACCTGCGGGGGGCACAGATACGCAGTATTTT; cdr3_aa: CASSLRNGGGQLPAGGTDTQYF; d_call: .; clone_size: .; v_call: TRBV7-6; j_call: TRBJ2-3
cdr3_nt: TGTGCCAGCAGCGTCGGACAGGTGAACACCGGGGAGCTGTTTTTT; cdr3_aa: CASSVGQVNTGELFF; d_call: TRBD1; clone_size: .; v_call: TRBV5-6; j_call: TRBJ2-2
cdr3_nt: TGCAGCGTTGAAGCGTGGACCCTGCCGAACACAGATACGCAGTATTTT; cdr3_aa: CSVEAWTLPNTDTQYF; d_call: .; clone_size: .; v_call: TRBV29-1; j_call: TRBJ2-3
cdr3_nt: TGCGCCAGCAACAGGGAAGGGAATATAGCCAACGTCCTGACTTTC; cdr3_aa: CASNREGNIANVLTF; d_call: .; clone_size: .; v_call: TRBV6-6; j_call: TRBJ2-6
cdr3_nt: TGCGCCAGCAGCCAAGATCTCCCAGCGCTCGAGCAGTACTTC; cdr3_aa: CASSQDLPALEQYF; d_call: .; clone_size: .; v_call: TRBV4-1; j_call: TRBJ2-7
cdr3_nt: TGCAGCGTTGACCCCCGGGACAGCTCCTACAATGAGCAGTACTTC; cdr3_aa: CSVDPRDSSYNEQYF; d_call: TRBD1; clone_size: .; v_call: TRBV29-1; j_call: TRBJ2-7
cdr3_nt: TGTGCCAGCAGTTACTGGCCTAGCGGGAGCATGGGGGAGACCCAGTACTTC; cdr3_aa: CASSYWPSGSMGETQYF; d_call: TRBD2; clone_size: once; v_call: TRBV6-6; j_call: TRBJ2-5
cdr3_nt: TGTGCCAGCAGTGGGGGACTAGCGGGAGTCGGCCCGGAGACCCAGTACTTC; cdr3_aa: CASSGGLAGVGPETQYF; d_call: TRBD2; clone_size: .; v_call: TRBV12-3/TRBV12-4; j_call: TRBJ2-5
cdr3_nt: TGTGCCAGCAGCCAAGATTTTACTAGCCCCACAGATACGCAGTATTTT; cdr3_aa: CASSQDFTSPTDTQYF; d_call: .; clone_size: .; v_call: TRBV4-2; j_call: TRBJ2-3
cdr3_nt: TGCAGTGCTAGGACAGACGACTACGAGCAGTACTTC; cdr3_aa: CSARTDDYEQYF; d_call: .; clone_size: .; v_call: TRBV20-1; j_call: TRBJ2-7
cdr3_nt: TGCGCCAGCAGCCAAGAGAACCGACCTGATGAGCAGTTCTTC; cdr3_aa: CASSQENRPDEQFF; d_call: .; clone_size: .; v_call: TRBV4-1; j_call: TRBJ2-1
cdr3_nt: TGTGCCAGCCCAAGGGGTGGAACTTCCTACAATGAGCAGTACTTC; cdr3_aa: CASPRGGTSYNEQYF; d_call: .; clone_size: .; v_call: TRBV2; j_call: TRBJ2-7
cdr3_nt: TGCGCCAGCAGCTTGCCCGAACTAACATACAATGAGCAGTTCTTC; cdr3_aa: CASSLPELTYNEQFF; d_call: .; clone_size: .; v_call: TRBV5-1; j_call: TRBJ2-1
cdr3_nt: TGTGCCAGCAGCCTCACAGGGAGAAGGGGCCAAGAGACCCAGTACTTC; cdr3_aa: CASSLTGRRGQETQYF; d_call: .; clone_size: few; v_call: TRBV11-2; j_call: TRBJ2-5
cdr3_nt: TGCAGCGTTGAATTCGGGACCTATGGCTACACCTTC; cdr3_aa: CSVEFGTYGYTF; d_call: .; clone_size: .; v_call: TRBV29-1; j_call: TRBJ1-2
cdr3_nt: TGCAGTGCTAGAGGGTTGGGGACAGGGGTCGAGCAGTACTTC; cdr3_aa: CSARGLGTGVEQYF; d_call: TRBD1; clone_size: few; v_call: TRBV20-1; j_call: TRBJ2-7
cdr3_nt: TGCAGTGCTAGAGTCGATAGGGTGTTTGAAAAACTGTTTTTT; cdr3_aa: CSARVDRVFEKLFF; d_call: .; clone_size: .; v_call: TRBV20-1; j_call: TRBJ1-4
cdr3_nt: TGCGCCAGCAGCCCTAGCCAGGGGAATTATGGCTACACCTTC; cdr3_aa: CASSPSQGNYGYTF; d_call: .; clone_size: .; v_call: TRBV4-1; j_call: TRBJ1-2
cdr3_nt: TGCAGTGCTAGGCCCGCTAACAGCTACAATGAGCAGTTCTTC; cdr3_aa: CSARPANSYNEQFF; d_call: .; clone_size: .; v_call: TRBV20-1; j_call: TRBJ2-1
cdr3_nt: TGTGCCAGCAGCCAAGAGTCAGGTCCTAGCGTGAAGGATACGCAGTATTTT; cdr3_aa: CASSQESGPSVKDTQYF; d_call: .; clone_size: .; v_call: TRBV4-2; j_call: TRBJ2-3
cdr3_nt: TGCAGTGCTAGGCGACTACTAGAGACCCAGTACTTC; cdr3_aa: CSARRLLETQYF; d_call: .; clone_size: .; v_call: TRBV20-1; j_call: TRBJ2-5
cdr3_nt: TGTGCCAGCAGCTTGATCAGGTTCAACTCCTACGAGCAGTACTTC; cdr3_aa: CASSLIRFNSYEQYF; d_call: .; clone_size: .; v_call: TRBV5-6; j_call: TRBJ2-7
cdr3_nt: TGTGCCAGTAGGCCCGCCATGGGAGATACGCAGTATTTT; cdr3_aa: CASRPAMGDTQYF; d_call: .; clone_size: .; v_call: TRBV19; j_call: TRBJ2-3
cdr3_nt: TGTGCCAGCAATCCGGCGGGACTAGAGGGGTGGACCGGGGAGCTGTTTTTT; cdr3_aa: CASNPAGLEGWTGELFF; d_call: TRBD2; clone_size: .; v_call: TRBV11-2; j_call: TRBJ2-2